This is a list of T cell receptor beta chains from one sample in a study of blood T cell repertoires in COVID-19. The data were produced by immunoSEQ multiplex PCR, yet TCRdb's version contains in-frame clones alone and is incomplete. Of some 390,000 clones in the sample, around 89% were seen once. The sequenced material came from peripheral blood. Receptor source: a woman in her thirties or forties with COVID-19, enrolled during active disease. The CDR3 runs from the conserved cysteine through the conserved F or W. D genes are given only for firm matches. Size tells how often a clone was seen (once, few, many) or the class of an expanded clone, and some rows leave it out.

J	size	D	V	CDR3	DNA
TRBJ2-7	NA	TRBD2	TRBV5-1	CASSLSGRASDEQYF	TGCGCCAGCAGCTTAAGCGGGAGGGCCTCGGACGAGCAGTACTTC
TRBJ1-5	NA	TRBD1	TRBV19	CASNQQGIGQPQHF	TGTGCCAGTAACCAACAGGGGATCGGACAGCCCCAGCATTTT
TRBJ2-7	NA	TRBD1	TRBV5-1	CASSLLQGTGEQYF	TGCGCCAGCAGCTTGCTACAGGGGACGGGCGAGCAGTACTTC
TRBJ1-1	NA	NA	TRBV6-2/TRBV6-3	CASSQKHLRRNTEAFF	TGTGCCAGCAGCCAGAAACACCTCCGGAGGAACACTGAAGCTTTCTTT
TRBJ1-6	NA	TRBD1	TRBV18	CASSPGQGSPNSPLHF	TGTGCCAGCTCACCAGGACAGGGGTCACCTAATTCACCCCTCCACTTT
TRBJ2-7	few	TRBD1	TRBV24-1	CATSDGTGRYF	TGTGCCACCAGTGACGGGACAGGGCGGTACTTC
TRBJ1-3	NA	TRBD1	TRBV6-5	CASSYEMTGGNTIYF	TGTGCCAGCAGTTACGAGATGACAGGGGGAAACACCATATATTTT
TRBJ1-1	NA	NA	TRBV10-3	CAVRDTLKAEAFF	TGTGCCGTCCGGGACACGCTGAAGGCTGAAGCTTTCTTT
TRBJ1-1	NA	TRBD1	TRBV30	CAWSAGGTNTEAFF	TGTGCCTGGAGCGCAGGGGGGACGAACACTGAAGCTTTCTTT
TRBJ2-7	NA	TRBD2	TRBV6-2/TRBV6-3	CASSYPGGYEQYF	TGTGCCAGCAGTTACCCGGGGGGGTACGAGCAGTACTTC
TRBJ1-3	NA	NA	TRBV7-8	CASSPVRGWVLSGNTIYF	TGTGCCAGCAGCCCGGTTAGGGGGTGGGTTTTAAGTGGAAACACCATATATTTT
TRBJ1-4	NA	NA	TRBV9	CASSVGQPTNEKLFF	TGTGCCAGCAGCGTAGGACAGCCAACTAATGAAAAACTGTTTTTT
TRBJ1-6	NA	NA	TRBV7-2	CASSRRGISYNSPLHF	TGTGCCAGCAGCCGGCGAGGTATCTCCTATAATTCACCCCTCCACTTT
TRBJ2-3	NA	TRBD2	TRBV28	CASSLSGRADTQYF	TGTGCCAGCAGTTTGAGTGGGAGGGCAGATACGCAGTATTTT
TRBJ1-3	NA	NA	TRBV25-1	CASSEWGVLSGNTIYF	TGTGCCAGCAGTGAGTGGGGGGTTCTCTCTGGAAACACCATATATTTT
TRBJ2-1	NA	TRBD1	TRBV27	CASSWTGDYEQFF	TGTGCCAGCAGTTGGACAGGGGATTATGAGCAGTTCTTC
TRBJ2-2	NA	NA	TRBV28	CASSLMSSSTGELFF	TGTGCCAGCAGCTTAATGTCTAGCAGCACCGGGGAGCTGTTTTTT
TRBJ2-7	few	NA	TRBV29-1	CSVRVRRNSDEQYF	TGCAGCGTTAGGGTCAGGAGGAATTCGGACGAGCAGTACTTC
TRBJ2-7	NA	TRBD2	TRBV5-1	CASSLTSGNSYEQYF	TGCGCCAGCAGCTTGACTAGCGGAAACTCCTACGAGCAGTACTTC
TRBJ2-6	few	TRBD1	TRBV4-3	CASSHRTGDSGANVLTF	TGCGCCAGCAGCCACCGGACAGGGGACTCTGGGGCCAACGTCCTGACTTTC
TRBJ1-2	NA	NA	TRBV5-1	CASSEAREGYTF	TGCGCCAGCAGCGAAGCCAGGGAAGGCTACACCTTC
TRBJ2-1	few	TRBD2	TRBV15	CATSRDPPSGGYNEQFF	TGTGCCACCAGCAGAGATCCCCCTAGCGGGGGCTACAATGAGCAGTTCTTC
TRBJ1-4	NA	TRBD1	TRBV27	CASSHTGVNEKLFF	TGTGCCAGCAGTCATACAGGGGTTAATGAAAAACTGTTTTTT
TRBJ1-2	NA	NA	TRBV10-3	CAISATENSGGYTF	TGTGCCATCAGCGCTACAGAGAATTCTGGTGGCTACACCTTC
TRBJ2-5	once	TRBD1	TRBV5-4	CASRPDRGGETQYF	TGTGCCAGCAGGCCTGACAGGGGAGGAGAGACCCAGTACTTC
TRBJ1-2	NA	NA	TRBV13	CASSQNLIRDYGYTF	TGTGCCAGCAGCCAAAACCTCATACGGGACTATGGCTACACCTTC
TRBJ1-2	NA	TRBD1	TRBV5-1	CASSSDRQGAGDYGYTF	TGCGCCAGCAGCTCGGATCGACAGGGAGCGGGGGACTATGGCTACACCTTC
TRBJ2-7	NA	NA	TRBV14	CASSQWTNSYEQYF	TGTGCCAGCAGCCAATGGACAAATTCCTACGAGCAGTACTTC
TRBJ1-5	NA	NA	TRBV6-5	CASSYAGAGNQPQHF	TGTGCCAGCAGTTACGCAGGGGCAGGAAATCAGCCCCAGCATTTT
TRBJ1-4	NA	NA	TRBV20-1	CSASAPEKSEKLFF	TGCAGTGCTAGTGCCCCCGAAAAGAGTGAAAAACTGTTTTTT
TRBJ1-1	once	NA	TRBV9	CASSVVSGGQTEAFF	TGTGCCAGCAGCGTAGTATCCGGCGGGCAGACTGAAGCTTTCTTT
TRBJ2-1	NA	TRBD1	TRBV11-3	CASSLEPIKPGQIYNEQFF	TGTGCCAGCAGCCTCGAACCTATAAAACCGGGACAGATTTACAATGAGCAGTTCTTC
TRBJ1-3	NA	NA	TRBV7-9	CASSSGVAGNTIYF	TGTGCCAGCAGCTCAGGGGTGGCGGGAAACACCATATATTTT
TRBJ1-5	NA	NA	TRBV28	CASTTLRGGFSNQPQHF	TGTGCCAGCACCACCTTAAGAGGGGGTTTTAGCAATCAGCCCCAGCATTTT
TRBJ2-3	NA	NA	TRBV10-3	CAISERRGLTDTQYF	TGTGCCATCAGTGAGAGGCGGGGGCTCACAGATACGCAGTATTTT
TRBJ2-1	NA	NA	TRBV28	CASSPKRARSYNEQFF	TGTGCCAGCAGTCCAAAGAGGGCCCGCTCCTACAATGAGCAGTTCTTC
TRBJ2-5	NA	TRBD1	TRBV7-7	CASSLSGTGSETQYF	TGTGCTAGCAGCTTATCAGGGACAGGGTCGGAGACCCAGTACTTC
TRBJ1-2	NA	NA	TRBV6-1	CASTQRGFGYTF	TGTGCCAGCACCCAACGGGGTTTTGGCTACACCTTC
TRBJ2-4	NA	TRBD2	TRBV13	CASSPRGREGGAGKNIQYF	TGTGCCAGCAGTCCACGGGGGCGGGAGGGCGGAGCTGGCAAAAACATTCAGTACTTC
TRBJ1-2	NA	TRBD1	TRBV28	CASREGAGVRYTF	TGTGCCAGCAGGGAGGGGGCAGGGGTAAGGTACACCTTC
TRBJ2-1	once	TRBD1	TRBV19	CASSSTGGYPVEQFF	TGTGCCAGTAGTAGTACAGGGGGCTATCCTGTTGAGCAGTTCTTC
TRBJ2-4	NA	TRBD1	TRBV27	CASSLQGLSKNIQYF	TGTGCCAGCAGTCTACAGGGGTTGTCCAAAAACATTCAGTACTTC
TRBJ2-5	NA	TRBD2	TRBV4-3	CASSQEGAGGPETQYF	TGCGCCAGCAGCCAAGAGGGTGCGGGGGGGCCGGAGACCCAGTACTTC
TRBJ2-1	once	TRBD2	TRBV30	CARTGTSGRGRYNEQFF	TGTGCCCGGACCGGGACTAGCGGGAGGGGGCGGTACAATGAGCAGTTCTTC
TRBJ2-7	NA	NA	TRBV9	CASSVDLATFYEQYF	TGTGCCAGCAGCGTAGATCTCGCCACTTTCTACGAGCAGTACTTC
TRBJ1-1	NA	NA	TRBV16	CASSQGVYTEAFF	TGTGCCAGCAGCCAGGGAGTGTACACTGAAGCTTTCTTT
TRBJ1-2	NA	TRBD1	TRBV7-3	CASSSKGTGEHGYTF	TGTGCCAGCAGCTCAAAGGGAACAGGGGAGCATGGCTACACCTTC
TRBJ1-1	NA	TRBD1	TRBV19	CASSTQDRPDTEAFF	TGTGCCAGTAGTACCCAGGACAGGCCTGACACTGAAGCTTTCTTT
TRBJ1-2	NA	NA	TRBV4-1	CASSQLARGLDGYGYTF	TGCGCCAGCAGCCAACTGGCACGGGGATTAGATGGCTATGGCTACACCTTC
TRBJ1-3	NA	TRBD1	TRBV30	CAFPGQGVGNTIYF	TGTGCCTTCCCGGGCCAGGGGGTTGGAAACACCATATATTTT
TRBJ2-2	NA	TRBD2	TRBV2	CASSSGLAGDTGELFF	TGTGCCAGCAGTTCTGGACTAGCGGGAGACACCGGGGAGCTGTTTTTT
TRBJ2-5	NA	TRBD1	TRBV6-4	CASSPTGSQGAQYF	TGTGCCAGCAGCCCCACAGGTTCCCAGGGGGCCCAGTACTTC
TRBJ1-4	NA	TRBD1	TRBV5-1	CASSLGGTERGKLFF	TGCGCCAGCAGCTTGGGAGGGACAGAGCGTGGAAAACTGTTTTTT
TRBJ1-5	few	TRBD1	TRBV30	CAWGGPGQGNQPQHF	TGTGCCTGGGGAGGACCGGGACAGGGTAATCAGCCCCAGCATTTT
TRBJ2-7	NA	NA	TRBV19	CASSPGSSYEQYF	TGTGCCAGTAGTCCGGGTTCGTCCTACGAGCAGTACTTC